The rows below give T cell receptor beta chains drawn from one sample of a study of T cells in localized non-small cell lung cancer. Measured with immunoSEQ multiplex PCR; TCRdb has only the in-frame clones, and not every one. Of some 39,000 clones in the sample, roughly 83% are singletons; the top ten hold 30% to 35%. The sequencing here drew on PBMCs, taken before any cancer treatment. These receptors originate from a woman aged 35 to 70 with stage II squamous cell lung carcinoma. CDR3s include the opening cysteine and the closing phenylalanine or tryptophan. The D gene is left open where the match is weak. Size is omitted from some rows. Given values are once, few, many or a class for expanded clones.

>once|.|TRBJ2-5|TRBV11-2
TGTGCCAGCAGCAGAAGACACTTCCAAGAGACCCAGTACTTC
CASSRRHFQETQYF
>once|TRBD2|TRBJ2-3|TRBV18
TGTGCCAGCTCACCACCTCCCGGGACTAGCGGGAGTAATGGAGATACGCAGTATTTT
CASSPPPGTSGSNGDTQYF
>.|.|TRBJ1-3|TRBV7-9
TGTGCCAGCAGCTTAAGACGGGGTAGCTCTGGAAACACCATATATTTT
CASSLRRGSSGNTIYF
>.|.|TRBJ2-5|TRBV7-8
TGTGCCAGCAGCTTGGGGCAGCAAGAGACCCAGTACTTC
CASSLGQQETQYF
>few|TRBD1|TRBJ1-2|TRBV10-3
TGTGCCATCAGTGAGTCGCTGACAGGGGGCCGAGGCTACACCTTC
CAISESLTGGRGYTF
>.|TRBD2|TRBJ2-2|TRBV5-1
TGCGCCAGCAGCTTCATTCCGGGACTAGGGCTAACCGGGGAGCTGTTTTTT
CASSFIPGLGLTGELFF
>medium-sized|.|TRBJ2-5|TRBV10-1
TGCGCCAGCAGTGAGGGGCTGGGATCTGGGGAGACCCAGTACTTC
CASSEGLGSGETQYF
>.|.|TRBJ2-5|TRBV7-2
TGTGCCAGCAGCCTTCGGTACTCCCAAGAGACCCAGTACTTC
CASSLRYSQETQYF
>.|.|TRBJ1-1|TRBV7-9
TGTGCCAGCAGCTTAGTAGGAGTGAACACTGAAGCTTTCTTT
CASSLVGVNTEAFF
>.|TRBD2|TRBJ2-3|TRBV19
TGTGCCAGTAGTATGGGAGGGGTGTGGTATTTT
CASSMGGVWYF
>few|TRBD1|TRBJ2-2|TRBV11-3
TGTGCCAGCAGCCCTAGGACAGGGAACACCGGGGAGCTGTTTTTT
CASSPRTGNTGELFF
>.|.|TRBJ1-2|TRBV10-3
TGTGCCATCAGTGTTTCAGGGCTTTCCTATGGCTACACCTTC
CAISVSGLSYGYTF
>.|.|TRBJ1-5|TRBV7-2
TGTGCCAGCAGCTTAGGACCATATAGCAATCAGCCCCAGCATTTT
CASSLGPYSNQPQHF
>.|TRBD1|TRBJ1-5|TRBV29-1
TGCAGCGTATTTGAGCAGGACAGGGGGTATTCGAGCAATCAGCCCCAGCATTTT
CSVFEQDRGYSSNQPQHF
>.|.|TRBJ1-1|TRBV28
TGTGCCAGCAGCCAAATGTCGGTTGTTTCGGAAGCTTTCTTT
CASSQMSVVSEAFF
>.|.|TRBJ2-1|TRBV7-2
TGTGCCAGCAGCTTAGCGGGCGCTAGAAATAACAATGAGCAGTTCTTC
CASSLAGARNNNEQFF
>.|TRBD2|TRBJ2-3|TRBV4-3
TGCGCCAGCAGCCAATTAGCGGGAGGGCTTACAGATACGCAGTATTTT
CASSQLAGGLTDTQYF
>.|.|TRBJ2-7|TRBV7-9
TGTGCCAGCAGCCGGACGGATCGGCAGTACTTC
CASSRTDRQYF
>.|TRBD1|TRBJ2-2|TRBV29-1
TGCAGCGTGGACAGGGCTAACACCGGGGAGCTGTTTTTT
CSVDRANTGELFF
>.|.|TRBJ1-2|TRBV6-5
TGTGCCAGCAGTTACGCGGGGGGCGCCCCGGGGGGCTACACCTTC
CASSYAGGAPGGYTF
>.|.|TRBJ1-4|TRBV6-1
TGTGCCAGCAGTGCTCAGACAGGAAGTGAAAAACTGTTTTTT
CASSAQTGSEKLFF